Presented here are 7 T cell receptor beta chains from one specimen sequenced in a study of T cell repertoires in cytomegalovirus infection. Each CDR3 protein gets one entry after TCRdb re-called the reads with MiXCR. Here the sample spans 200,000 to 300,000 distinct CDR3 sequences, approximately 15% being singletons. The sample comprised PBMCs. The origin of the receptors is a human donor in good health (CMV status not recorded). Some clones in this sample may be carry-over from other donors' samples.

The V call is TRBV5-1, the J call TRBJ1-6, with D perhaps TRBD1 (6 bases). Germline CDR1 is SGHRS and CDR2 is YFSETQ. The CDR3 is made up of 15 amino acids. V lost 4 bases and J lost 8, with 16 bases in between. CDR3 nucleotides: TGCGCCAGCAGCCTGCTCAGGGGATCCGATTCACCCCTCCACTTT. This codes for CASSLLRGSDSPLHF.

The sample holds many counts of this clonotype. The chain is built from TRBV7-2 and TRBJ1-4; tentatively, D is TRBD1 (6 bases). The CDR3 totals 16 residues. The ends were cut back, 1 base at V and 8 bases at J, with 17 bases in the middle. Looked up from germline, CDR1 is SGHTA and CDR2 is FQGNSA. The CDR3 loop reads CASSLDRDTWGEKLFF. CDR3 in DNA: TGTGCCAGCAGCTTAGACCGGGACACCTGGGGAGAAAAACTGTTTTTT.

The chain couples TRBV6-2 or TRBV6-3 to TRBJ2-1; 9 bases are a match to TRBD2. In germline, CDR1 is MNHEY, CDR2 SVGEGT. This CDR3 has 14 residues. The J segment lost 7 bases and the V segment lost 4 bases, leaving 5 bases of the junction unmatched. The CDR3 DNA reads TGTGCCAGCAGTTCCGCGGGGGGGCCGAATGAGCAGTTCTTC. Its protein is CASSSAGGPNEQFF.

This chain links TRBV7-9 with TRBJ2-1, with D maybe TRBD1 (6 bases). The CDR3 is 16 amino acids. Germline V gives CDR1 SEHNR, CDR2 FQNEAQ (reference sequence). The V and J ends lost 7 bases and 3 bases respectively, with 19 bases between them. CDR3 coding DNA: TGTGCCAGCAACCAATTTCGGGACACTGGCTACAATGAGCAGTTCTTC. Residues: CASNQFRDTGYNEQFF. The full variable domain, completed using reference TRBV7-9 and TRBJ2-1, is DTGVSQNPRHKITKRGQNVTFRCDPISEHNRLYWYRQTLGQGPEFLTYFQNEAQLEKSRLLSDRFSAERPKGSFSTLEIQRTEQGDSAMYLCASNQFRDTGYNEQFFGPGTRLTVL.

The chain joins TRBV12-3 or TRBV12-4 to TRBJ2-2; D unresolved. The CDR3 runs 14 residues. V lost 3 bases to trimming and J lost 7 bases, with 12 bases between them. Here the CDR3 reads CASSFLGIGGELFF. CDR3 nucleotides: TGTGCCAGCAGTTTCCTAGGGATTGGCGGGGAGCTGTTTTTT.

This clonotype was recorded a few times. V usage is TRBV6-1 and J usage is TRBJ1-1; D is perhaps TRBD1 (6 bases). V shed 4 bases and J shed 1 base, with 10 bases lying between them. In germline, CDR1 is MNHNS, CDR2 SASEGT. This CDR3 has 14 residues. CDR3 region: CASSGRGQNTEAFF. CDR3 DNA: TGTGCCAGCAGTGGCAGGGGCCAGAACACTGAAGCTTTCTTT.

This clonotype was seen more than once but under ten times. This sequence joins TRBV20-1 and TRBJ1-5; D not certain. The germline V gene encodes CDR1 DFQATT and CDR2 SNEGSKA (reference sequence). V lost 2 bases and J 2 bases, leaving 10 bases between the germline ends. The CDR3 has 14 amino acids. CDR3 in amino acids: CSARRPSGNQPQHF. CDR3 bases: TGCAGTGCTAGAAGGCCCTCCGGCAATCAGCCCCAGCATTTT.